This entry lists 18 T cell receptor beta chains sequenced from one sample in a study of shared T cell receptors in the human thymus. The assay was immunoSEQ multiplex PCR, and TCRdb's table has in-frame clones only and misses some. This repertoire shows about 660,000 clones, about 90% found once; its top ten account for more than 0.009%. The data were also submitted as part of a second study, on human thymus T cells.

Material for sequencing was thymocytes. The receptors derive from a boy younger than two with a congenital heart defect.

The chain links TRBV6-6 to TRBJ2-5, with D perhaps matching TRBD1 (5 bases). V lost 0 bases and J lost 5, with 10 bases in between. From germline, CDR1 is MNHNY and CDR2 SVGAGI (reference sequence). CDR3 size: 14 residues. The DNA for the CDR3 is TGTGCCAGCAGTTACTCGTCAGGGATGGAGACCCAGTACTTC. It specifies CASSYSSGMETQYF.

The rearrangement uses TRBV7-2 and TRBJ1-2; D unresolved. The CDR3 extends over 15 amino acids. V was clipped by 5 bases and J by 6 bases, with 19 bases between them. The germline V gene has CDR1 SGHTA and CDR2 FQGNSA. In nucleotides, the CDR3 is TGTGCCAGCAGCCCCAAAATACTCTCCCCCCATGGCTACACCTTC. As protein: CASSPKILSPHGYTF.

This sequence joins TRBV4-3 and TRBJ2-3, with 8 bases matching TRBD2. Germline V lookup: CDR1 LGHNA, CDR2 YSLEER. The V segment lost 0 bases and the J segment 0 bases; nucleotides outside the gene matches: 5. The length of the CDR3 is 17 residues. The CDR3 DNA is TGCGCCAGCAGCCAAGAACGGCCTAGCGGGAGCACAGATACGCAGTATTTT. It translates to CASSQERPSGSTDTQYF.

The J gene is TRBJ1-1, the V gene TRBV5-1; 8 bases map to TRBD1. The J segment lost 0 bases and the V segment lost 4 bases, leaving 14 bases of the junction unmatched. Germline CDR1 SGHRS, CDR2 YFSETQ. This CDR3 contains 18 residues. In DNA form, the CDR3 reads TGCGCCAGCAGCACCGGTGCAGGGGGCCCCCAAATGAACACTGAAGCTTTCTTT. It translates to CASSTGAGGPQMNTEAFF.

The V gene is TRBV19, the J gene TRBJ2-2; D perhaps matches TRBD1 (6 bases). Trimming removed 9 bases from V and 2 bases from J, with 13 bases in between. The germline V gene has CDR1 LNHDA and CDR2 SQIVND (reference sequence). The CDR3 loop spans 14 amino acids. The CDR3 loop is CASKGTQNTGELFF. CDR3 bases: TGTGCCAGCAAGGGGACACAAAACACCGGGGAGCTGTTTTTT.

In DNA, the CDR3 is TGTGCCAGCAGCCATAGAGCGGGAGGGCCCAACTATGAGCAGTTCTTC. It codes for CASSHRAGGPNYEQFF. The chain recombines TRBV14 with TRBJ2-1; 10 nucleotides match TRBD2. The germline CDR1 and CDR2 sequences are SGHDN and FVKESK. The CDR3 totals 16 residues. J lost 8 bases, V lost 3 bases, and 10 bases had no gene match.

The V gene is TRBV29-1, the J gene TRBJ2-5, with D perhaps TRBD2 (6 bases). The CDR3 covers 11 residues. The V gene's germline CDR1 is SQVTM and CDR2 ANQGSEA. Trimming left V 8 bases short and J 6 bases short, with 13 bases between. The CDR3: CSSQGGKTQYF. DNA of the CDR3: TGCAGCTCTCAGGGAGGAAAGACCCAGTACTTC.

CDR3 amino acids: CASSHFESNQPQHF. The CDR3 DNA reads TGTGCCAGCAGCCACTTCGAGAGCAATCAGCCCCAGCATTTT. The V and J genes are TRBV6-1 and TRBJ1-5; D not resolved. Between the trimmed V and J ends, which lost 6 bases and 1 base, there was a span of 10 bases. Germline lookup yields CDR1 MNHNS and CDR2 SASEGT. The CDR3 has 14 amino acids.

The chain recombines TRBV27 with TRBJ1-2, with 7 bases aligning to TRBD1. CDR1 is MNHEY and CDR2 is SMNVEV in the germline V gene (reference sequence). CDR3 length: 15 residues. Unmatched junction bases numbered 15, after V lost 6 bases and J lost 8 bases. For the CDR3, the DNA is TGTGCCAGCAGCCCAGCGGACAGGCCTAGCGGGGGCTACACCTTC. Amino acid sequence: CASSPADRPSGGYTF.

V usage is TRBV11-2 and J usage is TRBJ2-3; TRBD2 aligns across 12 bases. Per germline, CDR1 SGHAT and CDR2 FQNNGV. V gave up 1 base and J gave up 6 bases; unmatched junction bases: 2. The CDR3 length is 15 residues. DNA for the CDR3: TGTGCCAGCAGCTTAGGGCTAGCGGGAGGGGATACGCAGTATTTT. This gives the protein CASSLGLAGGDTQYF.

This chain links TRBV9 with TRBJ1-1; D remains ambiguous. The CDR3 consists of 16 residues. Germline V gives CDR1 SGDLS, CDR2 YYNGEE. The V end was cut by 0 bases, the J end by 1 base, with 13 bases between. DNA of the CDR3: TGTGCCAGCAGCGTAGATTCATTGGGAGGGAACACTGAAGCTTTCTTT. The encoded protein is CASSVDSLGGNTEAFF.

The V call is TRBV25-1, the J call TRBJ2-2; 8 bases map to TRBD1. V dropped 2 bases and J dropped 7; count of bases not matched to a gene: 15. Germline CDR1 MGHDK, CDR2 SYGVNS. The CDR3 is made up of 18 amino acids. Written as DNA, the CDR3 is TGTGCCAGCAGTGAACAGGGGGCCCCGGACAGGCAGGGCGGGGAGCTGTTTTTT. It translates to CASSEQGAPDRQGGELFF.

This chain connects TRBV6-6 to TRBJ1-2; no definite D call. The CDR3 is made up of 15 amino acids. V was cut by 7 bases and J by 3 bases, with 18 bases left in between. CDR1 is MNHNY and CDR2 is SVGAGI in the germline V gene (reference sequence). The DNA of the CDR3 is TGTGCCAGCACCGACGGGAGGGCGTATGACTATGGCTACACCTTC. The encoded protein is CASTDGRAYDYGYTF.

The chain has TRBV19 and TRBJ1-6, with D perhaps TRBD1 (5 bases). The CDR3 is 14 amino acids. V lost 6 bases and J lost 7, with 13 bases in between. Germline V CDR1 and CDR2: LNHDA, SQIVND (reference sequence). CDR3 bases: TGTGCCAGTAGGGTCAGGACAAGCAATTCACCCCTCCACTTT. It codes for CASRVRTSNSPLHF.

The chain recombines TRBV29-1 with TRBJ1-1; tentatively, D is TRBD1 (5 bases). The germline V and J ends were trimmed by 6 bases and 2 bases, with 10 bases remaining between them. This CDR3 comprises 12 residues. Germline lookup yields CDR1 SQVTM and CDR2 ANQGSEA. Here the CDR3 DNA reads TGCAGCGTGACAGAACCAAACACTGAAGCTTTCTTT. Translating gives CSVTEPNTEAFF. Filled out from reference TRBV29-1 and TRBJ1-1, the complete variable domain reads SAVISQKPSRDICQRGTSLTIQCQVDSQVTMMFWYRQQPGQSLTLIATANQGSEATYESGFVIDKFPISRPNLTFSTLTVSNMSPEDSSIYLCSVTEPNTEAFFGQGTRLTVV.

This chain uses TRBV10-3 with TRBJ2-2; 10 bases map to TRBD1. The germline CDR1 and CDR2 sequences are ENHRY and SYGVKD. The CDR3 has 19 amino acids. With V trimmed by 0 bases and J by 3 bases, 10 bases remained unmatched. The CDR3 DNA is TGTGCCATCAGTGAGTCGATAAGGAGGGACAGGGGCGACACCGGGGAGCTGTTTTTT. It encodes CAISESIRRDRGDTGELFF.

The chain has TRBV9 and TRBJ2-3; D is unclear. CDR3 size: 13 residues. Between the trimmed V and J ends, which lost 3 bases and 2 bases, there was a span of 7 bases. Per germline, CDR1 SGDLS and CDR2 YYNGEE. The DNA for the CDR3 is TGTGCCAGCAGCGGGAGATTCACAGATACGCAGTATTTT. Translated, it gives CASSGRFTDTQYF.

The rearrangement links TRBV15 to TRBJ2-3; perhaps TRBD1 as D (5 bases). This CDR3 spans 18 amino acids. V was shortened by 1 base and J by 3 bases, with 20 bases between the two germline ends. Germline CDR1 LNHNV, CDR2 YYDKDF (reference sequence). The CDR3 coding sequence is TGTGCCACCAGCAGAGTTCCCCAGAATGGGAAGGGGACAGATACGCAGTATTTT. It specifies CATSRVPQNGKGTDTQYF.